Listed here are 26 T cell receptor beta chains from one sample, sequenced in a study of shared T cell receptors in the human thymus. Assay: immunoSEQ multiplex PCR; the TCRdb copy retains only in-frame clones and omits some. The top ten hold roughly 0.01% of the sample, which has 600,000 to 900,000 clones, approximately 85% seen once. The sample was also reused in another study, on human thymus T cells.

Sequenced: thymocytes. The receptors here all came from a girl under three years old with a congenital heart defect.

V and J are TRBV6-5 and TRBJ1-6; unclear D gene. Looked up from germline, CDR1 is MNHEY and CDR2 is SVGAGI. The CDR3 length is 15 residues. Trimming cost V 0 bases and J 9 bases, with 12 bases left between them. The CDR3 DNA is TGTGCCAGCAGTTACTCAAAGGGCCGGGGTTCACCCCTCCACTTT. It is translated as CASSYSKGRGSPLHF.

The V call is TRBV11-2, the J call TRBJ2-1; tentative D call: TRBD1 (7 bases). The CDR3 consists of 15 residues. V was clipped by 7 bases and J by 9 bases, with 22 bases between them. CDR1 SGHAT and CDR2 FQNNGV come from the germline V gene. This CDR3 reads CASIHLLEGAIEQFF. The CDR3 DNA follows: TGTGCCAGCATCCACCTCCTGGAGGGGGCTATTGAGCAGTTCTTC.

This rearrangement joins TRBV2 to TRBJ1-5; TRBD1 might be the D (6 bases). This CDR3 is 14 amino acids long. V was trimmed by 4 bases and J by 4 bases, leaving 11 bases between them. Per the germline V gene, CDR1 is SNHLY and CDR2 is FYNNEI. The CDR3 protein is CASSGWGQNQPQHF. CDR3 DNA: TGTGCCAGCAGTGGATGGGGACAAAATCAGCCCCAGCATTTT. Together with reference TRBV2 and TRBJ1-5, the CDR3 gives the full variable domain: EPEVTQTPSHQVTQMGQEVILRCVPISNHLYFYWYRQILGQKVEFLVSFYNNEISEKSEIFDDQFSVERPDGSNFTLKIRSTKLEDSAMYFCASSGWGQNQPQHFGDGTRLSIL.

This chain links TRBV21-1 with TRBJ1-2; the table's D call of TRBD1 was not tested on the DNA. TRBV21-1 constitutes a pseudogene. The CDR3 contains 13 residues. CDR3 in amino acids: CASSGAGNYGYTF. The CDR3 DNA reads as TGTGCCAGCAGCGGGGCAGGTAACTATGGCTACACCTTC.

This sequence joins TRBV28 and TRBJ1-1; 8 bases map to TRBD1. V lost 3 bases, J lost 0 bases, and 3 bases stayed unmatched. The CDR3 is 15 amino acids. Germline V gene sequence: CDR1 MDHEN, CDR2 SYDVKM. CDR3 DNA sequence: TGTGCCAGCAGTTTGGCAGGGGGCTTGAACACTGAAGCTTTCTTT. It encodes CASSLAGGLNTEAFF.

This clone was recorded a few times. The rearrangement joins TRBV2 to TRBJ1-6; D is uncertain. The germline CDR1 and CDR2 sequences are SNHLY and FYNNEI. The CDR3 is 11 amino acids. The V gene lost 10 bases and the J gene lost 10 bases, with 11 bases spanning the gap. The CDR3 region has the DNA TGTGCCACCAAGAGACACTCACCCCTCCACTTT. Protein sequence: CATKRHSPLHF.

V is TRBV7-2 and J is TRBJ1-2; a possible D gene is TRBD1 (5 bases). The ends were cut back, 2 bases at V and 4 bases at J, with 23 bases in the middle. Germline CDR1 and CDR2: SGHTA and FQGNSA. This CDR3 region has 18 residues. The CDR3 spells CASSLSSGGSPDGYGYTF. In DNA, the CDR3 is TGTGCCAGCAGCTTATCCTCGGGGGGTTCCCCCGACGGCTATGGCTACACCTTC.

V is TRBV27 and J is TRBJ1-2; D remains ambiguous. The CDR3 consists of 19 residues. V lost 8 bases to trimming and J lost 2 bases, with 30 bases between them. Germline CDR1 MNHEY, CDR2 SMNVEV (reference sequence). This CDR3 is CASALIRRQAGVFNYGYTF. The CDR3 region has the DNA TGTGCCAGCGCTTTAATTCGCCGTCAAGCCGGGGTCTTCAACTATGGCTACACCTTC.

This clone was seen only a few times. This chain uses TRBV12-5 with TRBJ1-2; 7 bases are shared with TRBD1. V trimming: 2 bases; J trimming: 3 bases; junction bases outside the gene matches: 21. The CDR3 consists of 20 residues. Germline V gene sequence: CDR1 LGHNT, CDR2 FRNRAP. CDR3 protein: CASGLPPRYRGLFLDYGYTF. As DNA, the CDR3 is TGTGCTAGTGGTTTGCCTCCAAGATACAGGGGCCTATTCCTTGACTATGGCTACACCTTC.

V is TRBV7-2 and J is TRBJ1-3, with D perhaps TRBD1 (5 bases). Per germline, CDR1 SGHTA and CDR2 FQGNSA. This CDR3 has 16 amino acids. With 0 bases removed from V and 0 bases from J, the gap between germline ends came to 9 bases. The CDR3 bases are TGTGCCAGCAGCTTAGCGGCGGGGGGCTCTGGAAACACCATATATTTT. This translates into CASSLAAGGSGNTIYF.

This chain connects TRBV5-5 to TRBJ2-7; 9 bases are shared with TRBD1. Germline CDR1 reads SGHKS; CDR2 reads YYEKEE (reference sequence). V was pared by 7 bases and J by 9 bases, with 14 bases of the junction left unmatched. This CDR3 contains 14 residues. Written as DNA, the CDR3 is TGTGCCAGCTATATGGACAGGGGATATTCAGGGCAGTACTTC. Protein product: CASYMDRGYSGQYF.

The chain employs TRBV4-3 and TRBJ1-1; 7 nucleotides match TRBD1. This CDR3 has 16 amino acids. The germline V gene has CDR1 LGHNA and CDR2 YSLEER. V dropped 0 bases and J dropped 7; count of bases not matched to a gene: 11. The CDR3 loop is CASSQDADTGTDEAFF. CDR3 coding DNA: TGCGCCAGCAGCCAAGATGCCGACACCGGGACAGATGAAGCTTTCTTT.

The genes are TRBV2 and TRBJ2-2, with 12 bases lining up with TRBD2. V was pared by 5 bases and J by 1 base, with 5 bases of the junction left unmatched. Germline CDR1 SNHLY, CDR2 FYNNEI. This CDR3 is built from 17 residues. The CDR3 loop is CASSLTSGGLNTGELFF. CDR3 bases: TGTGCCAGCAGTCTGACTAGCGGGGGTTTGAACACCGGGGAGCTGTTTTTT.

In this sample, this clone turned up once. This chain connects TRBV2 to TRBJ1-5; no definite D call. V lost 6 bases and J lost 4, with 10 bases in between. CDR3 length: 13 residues. Per the germline V gene, CDR1 is SNHLY and CDR2 is FYNNEI. CDR3 DNA: TGTGCCAGCAGGGCAAGGAGTAATCAGCCCCAGCATTTT. This codes for CASRARSNQPQHF.

The chain couples TRBV7-9 to TRBJ2-7; 7 bases agree with TRBD2. In germline, CDR1 is SEHNR, CDR2 FQNEAQ (reference sequence). J was trimmed by 5 bases and V by 5 bases; bases with no gene match: 9. The CDR3 has 14 amino acids. The CDR3 DNA sequence: TGTGCCAGCAGCGGTGGGGAGGGAACAGACGAGCAGTACTTC. It yields the protein CASSGGEGTDEQYF.

This rearrangement joins TRBV5-5 to TRBJ1-1; D gene ambiguous. The CDR3 is 14 amino acids. Per the germline V gene, CDR1 is SGHKS and CDR2 is YYEKEE (reference sequence). Trimming stripped 0 bases from V and 3 bases from J, with 9 bases between. CDR3 sequence reads: CASSLDSVDTEAFF. The CDR3 DNA sequence: TGTGCCAGCAGCTTGGATTCAGTCGACACTGAAGCTTTCTTT.

This sequence joins TRBV12-5 and TRBJ1-3; D uncertain. This CDR3 is built from 13 residues. V shed 7 bases and J shed 4 bases, with 11 bases lying between them. Germline V lookup: CDR1 LGHNT, CDR2 FRNRAP. CDR3 coding DNA: TGTGCTAGTGTCTTAGTACCCGGAAACACCATATATTTT. Translated: CASVLVPGNTIYF.

The chain employs TRBV4-3 and TRBJ1-1; D gene ambiguous. The V and J ends lost 0 bases and 4 bases respectively, with 21 bases between them. The CDR3 is 18 amino acids. Germline values: CDR1 LGHNA, CDR2 YSLEER. CDR3 sequence reads: CASSQDFNNAGSPTEAFF. The CDR3 DNA sequence: TGCGCCAGCAGCCAAGATTTCAACAATGCGGGGTCCCCCACTGAAGCTTTCTTT.

This chain connects TRBV10-3 to TRBJ2-7; tentative D call: TRBD1 (6 bases). This CDR3 contains 13 residues. V lost 5 bases, J lost 5 bases, and 13 bases lay in between. The germline CDR1 and CDR2 sequences are ENHRY and SYGVKD. CDR3 amino acids: CAISRQERDEQYF. CDR3 in DNA: TGTGCCATCAGTAGACAGGAACGGGACGAGCAGTACTTC.

The chain is built from TRBV2 and TRBJ1-1, with TRBD1 identical over 7 bases. Germline V gives CDR1 SNHLY, CDR2 FYNNEI. V shed 2 bases and J 1 base; nucleotides not matched to a gene: 13. This CDR3 has 18 residues. The CDR3 region is CASSEKGQAPTTNTEAFF. The CDR3 nucleotides read TGTGCCAGCAGTGAAAAAGGACAGGCCCCGACAACGAACACTGAAGCTTTCTTT.

The chain combines TRBV7-3 with TRBJ2-5; 7 bases align to TRBD2. V shed 5 bases and J 4 bases; nucleotides not matched to a gene: 10. Germline lookup yields CDR1 SGHTA and CDR2 FQGTGA. The CDR3 runs to 15 residues. CDR3: CASSPQAGRGETQYF. The CDR3, as DNA: TGTGCCAGCAGCCCCCAAGCGGGGCGGGGAGAGACCCAGTACTTC.

The gene calls are TRBV25-1 and TRBJ1-1, with D unresolved. Trimming pared 4 bases from V and 3 bases from J, leaving 6 bases between. CDR3 size: 12 residues. CDR1 MGHDK and CDR2 SYGVNS come from the germline V gene. The CDR3 sequence: CASSAVYTEAFF. The CDR3 DNA follows: TGTGCCAGCAGTGCCGTTTACACTGAAGCTTTCTTT.

The CDR3 is CASSERDSGLFGNEQFF. CDR3 coding DNA: TGTGCCAGCAGTGAACGGGATAGCGGGCTCTTTGGCAATGAGCAGTTCTTC. The J gene is TRBJ2-1, the V gene TRBV2, with 7 bases matching TRBD2. Unmatched junction bases numbered 13, after V lost 2 bases and J lost 6 bases. Looked up from germline, CDR1 is SNHLY and CDR2 is FYNNEI. The CDR3 spans 17 residues.

This chain connects TRBV5-5 to TRBJ1-2; 9 nucleotides line up with TRBD1. Germline loops: CDR1 SGHKS, CDR2 YYEKEE (reference sequence). The CDR3 is made up of 16 amino acids. Losses at the gene ends were 2 bases for V and 3 bases for J; bases not matched to a gene: 8. For the CDR3, the DNA is TGTGCCAGCAGCTTAGATTGGGACAGGGCCCACTATGGCTACACCTTC. This codes for CASSLDWDRAHYGYTF.

V is TRBV28 and J is TRBJ2-7; TRBD1 is a possible D gene (6 bases). CDR1 and CDR2 from the germline V gene are MDHEN and SYDVKM. V dropped 6 bases and J dropped 3 bases, with 15 bases sitting between them. The CDR3 has 14 amino acids. The CDR3 DNA follows: TGTGCCAGCAGCCCCCGGGACACTAACTACGAGCAGTACTTC. This sequence encodes CASSPRDTNYEQYF.

This clone was picked up a small number of times. J is TRBJ1-6 and V is TRBV7-9, with 7 bases lining up with TRBD1. The V gene's germline CDR1 is SEHNR and CDR2 FQNEAQ (reference sequence). J lost 8 bases, V lost 8 bases, and 6 bases had no gene match. This CDR3 region has 13 residues. CDR3 nucleotide sequence: TGTGCCAGCTACCGGGACAGATATTCACCCCTCCACTTT. As protein: CASYRDRYSPLHF. The whole variable domain, remainder taken from reference TRBV7-9 and TRBJ1-6, is DTGVSQNPRHKITKRGQNVTFRCDPISEHNRLYWYRQTLGQGPEFLTYFQNEAQLEKSRLLSDRFSAERPKGSFSTLEIQRTEQGDSAMYLCASYRDRYSPLHFGNGTRLTVT.